The rows below give T cell receptor beta chains drawn from one sample of a study of cytomegalovirus exposure and HLA in healthy donors. Only in-frame clones appear in the TCRdb table, and some are missing; sequencing was by immunoSEQ multiplex PCR. The sample holds roughly 77,000 clones. The sequencing input was PBMCs. These receptors were obtained from a female donor in good health and CMV-seropositive. Both conserved end residues are part of each CDR3. A D gene is named only where the DNA matches it firmly.

>TRBD2|TRBJ2-4|TRBV2
CASTSASGGNIQYF
TGTGCCAGCACCTCAGCTAGCGGGGGAAACATTCAGTACTTC
>TRBD2|TRBJ2-5|TRBV18
CASSPPRGGRETQYF
TGTGCCAGCTCACCACCTCGGGGGGGGAGAGAGACCCAGTACTTC
>.|TRBJ2-7|TRBV28
CASTRRAGPLPSYEQYF
TGTGCCAGCACTCGCAGGGCAGGGCCGTTACCCAGCTACGAGCAGTACTTC
>.|TRBJ1-1|TRBV27
CASSSRDTEAFF
TGTGCCAGCAGTTCGCGGGACACTGAAGCTTTCTTT
>TRBD1|TRBJ2-4|TRBV5-1
CASSPGQGDIQYF
TGCGCCAGCAGCCCAGGACAGGGAGACATTCAGTACTTC
>TRBD1|TRBJ2-7|TRBV5-1
CASSLGQGDQQYF
TGCGCCAGCAGCTTGGGACAGGGGGATCAGCAGTACTTC
>.|TRBJ2-7|TRBV11-1
CASSPTSDSSYEQYF
TGTGCCAGCAGCCCTACCTCGGACAGCTCCTACGAGCAGTACTTC
>TRBD1|TRBJ2-2|TRBV5-6
CASSLGTGLTGELFF
TGTGCCAGCAGCTTGGGGACAGGGCTCACTGGGGAGCTGTTTTTT
>TRBD2|TRBJ2-7|TRBV6-5
CASRLTSGRSYEQYF
TGTGCCAGCAGACTCACTAGCGGGAGATCCTACGAGCAGTACTTC
>.|TRBJ2-1|TRBV4-1
CASSQWDFSNNNEQFF
TGCGCCAGCAGCCAATGGGACTTCTCAAATAACAATGAGCAGTTCTTC
>TRBD1|TRBJ1-5|TRBV6-1
CASSARTGPYSNQPQHF
TGTGCCAGCAGTGCTCGGACAGGGCCTTATAGCAATCAGCCCCAGCATTTT
>.|TRBJ2-7|TRBV5-1
CASSSSLVADRPYEQYF
TGCGCCAGCAGCTCAAGCCTCGTGGCGGATCGACCCTACGAGCAGTACTTC
>.|TRBJ2-6|TRBV14
CASSPRGPGANVLTF
TGTGCCAGCAGCCCCAGGGGACCCGGGGCCAACGTCCTGACTTTC
>TRBD2|TRBJ2-1|TRBV7-2
CASSLDLAGGGNEQFF
TGTGCCAGCAGCTTAGATCTAGCGGGAGGAGGCAATGAGCAGTTCTTC
>.|TRBJ1-1|TRBV18
CASSTGNTEAFF
TGTGCCAGCTCTACAGGGAACACTGAAGCTTTCTTT
>TRBD1|TRBJ2-7|TRBV29-1
CSVGSRGSEQYF
TGCAGCGTTGGTTCCAGGGGGAGTGAGCAGTACTTC
>TRBD2|TRBJ2-5|TRBV28
CASSLPSGRGAQYF
TGTGCCAGCAGTCTGCCTAGCGGGAGAGGGGCCCAGTACTTC
>TRBD1|TRBJ2-7|TRBV28
CASSQGGAGSYEQYF
TGTGCCAGCAGTCAAGGGGGCGCGGGCTCCTACGAGCAGTACTTC
>.|TRBJ1-1|TRBV29-1
CSGVTGQNTEAFF
TGCAGCGGCGTGACAGGCCAGAACACTGAAGCTTTCTTT